These 20 T cell receptor beta chains came from one sample sequenced in a study of Graves' ophthalmopathy and Graves' hyperthyroidism. The authors amplified TCR beta CDR3 regions, and they did so from RNA transcripts for repertoire sequencing. Second-round multiplex PCR followed a first-round RT-PCR using HTBI primers. TCRdb analysed the multiplex PCR reads with MiXCR anew, one entry per CDR3 protein. Among 350,000 to 450,000 distinct CDR3 sequences, about 18% were seen once, and the ten largest hold around 1.6%. Sequencing was carried out using peripheral blood. The receptors come from a woman aged 18-29 years with Graves' ophthalmopathy.

This clonotype has ten or more counts. This chain connects TRBV25-1 to TRBJ1-1, with D unresolved. Germline loops: CDR1 MGHDK, CDR2 SYGVNS. The CDR3 has 13 residues. Trimming removed 1 base at V and 1 base at J, with 4 bases between. The CDR3, as DNA: TGTGCCAGCAGTGAATCGGGGAACACTGAAGCTTTCTTT. Its protein is CASSESGNTEAFF.

Ten or more counts support this clonotype. The chain has TRBV6-5 and TRBJ2-2; D unclear. From germline, CDR1 is MNHEY and CDR2 SVGAGI. The CDR3 contains 14 residues. Trimming took off 7 bases at V and 0 bases at J, with 9 bases between the two ends. CDR3 bases: TGTGCCAGCACGTTTACACCGAACACCGGGGAGCTGTTTTTT. Translating gives CASTFTPNTGELFF.

The sample holds many counts of this clonotype. The rearrangement uses TRBV20-1 and TRBJ1-5; 11 nucleotides agree with TRBD1. V lost 3 bases to trimming and J lost 8 bases; unmatched junction nucleotides: 3. Per germline, CDR1 DFQATT and CDR2 SNEGSKA (reference sequence). CDR3 size: 13 residues. CDR3 coding DNA: TGCAGTGCTAGGGGGACAGGGGGTAAGCCCCAGCATTTT. Residues: CSARGTGGKPQHF.

The chain combines TRBV7-2 with TRBJ2-5, with 7 bases that match TRBD2. V trimming: 4 bases; J trimming: 9 bases; junction bases outside the gene matches: 11. The CDR3 loop spans 14 amino acids. The germline V gene encodes CDR1 SGHTA and CDR2 FQGNSA. CDR3 sequence: CASSSTSESAAQYF. The DNA for the CDR3 is TGTGCCAGCAGCTCCACTAGCGAGTCCGCCGCCCAGTACTTC.

The V and J genes are TRBV4-1 and TRBJ2-2; perhaps TRBD1 as D (5 bases). The CDR3 is 15 residues long. Looked up from germline, CDR1 is MGHRA and CDR2 is YSYEKL. V lost 4 bases, J lost 6 bases, and 15 bases lay in between. CDR3 residues: CASSLRAGFAGELFF. The DNA for the CDR3 is TGCGCCAGCAGCCTCAGGGCAGGGTTCGCCGGGGAGCTGTTTTTT.

This clonotype showed up many times. The V gene is TRBV20-1, the J gene TRBJ1-5, with D possibly being TRBD1 (6 bases). V dropped 7 bases and J dropped 3 bases, with 13 bases sitting between them. Germline values: CDR1 DFQATT, CDR2 SNEGSKA (reference sequence). This CDR3 comprises 13 residues. CDR3 residues: CSVIGQYNQPQHF. The DNA for the CDR3 is TGCAGTGTCATAGGACAGTACAATCAGCCCCAGCATTTT.

This clonotype was counted at least ten times. The chain recombines TRBV28 with TRBJ2-7; 7 bases are shared with TRBD1. This CDR3 region has 17 residues. V shed 8 bases and J 2 bases; nucleotides not matched to a gene: 18. CDR1 is MDHEN, CDR2 SYDVKM, per germline. The CDR3 loop reads CASHPSRWTGDTYEQYF. CDR3 coding DNA: TGTGCCAGCCATCCCAGCCGATGGACAGGTGACACCTACGAGCAGTACTTC.

This clonotype has ten or more counts. Just one base apart from a much larger clone, this may be a read error. The rearrangement uses TRBV28 and TRBJ2-7; D is ambiguous. The V end was cut by 6 bases, the J end by 3 bases, with 9 bases between. The CDR3 covers 12 residues. Germline lookup yields CDR1 MDHEN and CDR2 SYDVKM. DNA of the CDR3: TGTGCCAGCAGCTACCAGGACTACGAGCAGTACTTC. This encodes CASSYQDYEQYF.

At least ten counts were recorded for this clonotype. This chain uses TRBV19 with TRBJ2-2, with D possibly called TRBD1 or TRBD2 (6 bases each). V lost 6 bases and J lost 6, with 17 bases in between. This CDR3 is built from 15 residues. CDR1 is LNHDA, CDR2 SQIVND, per germline (reference sequence). CDR3 sequence (DNA): TGTGCCAGTAGGGGGGGCCCCCTTTCGGCCGGGGAGCTGTTTTTT. Its protein is CASRGGPLSAGELFF.

The V call is TRBV27, the J call TRBJ1-1; tentative D call: TRBD1 (5 bases). Germline V gene sequence: CDR1 MNHEY, CDR2 SMNVEV (reference sequence). This CDR3 comprises 13 residues. The V and J ends lost 4 bases and 4 bases respectively, with 10 bases between them. The CDR3 DNA sequence: TGTGCCAGCAGTTCATGGGACGGCACTGAAGCTTTCTTT. This codes for CASSSWDGTEAFF.

This clonotype was counted at least ten times. This rearrangement joins TRBV6-5 to TRBJ2-7, with 10 bases lining up with TRBD1. Germline CDR1 MNHEY, CDR2 SVGAGI. J was trimmed by 10 bases and V by 2 bases; bases with no gene match: 5. This CDR3 contains 13 residues. CDR3: CASSYGTGEAQYF. The CDR3 nucleotides are TGTGCCAGCAGTTACGGGACAGGGGAGGCCCAGTACTTC.

This clonotype was detected many times. This rearrangement joins TRBV11-3 to TRBJ2-2, with TRBD2 identical over 7 bases. The CDR3 extends over 16 amino acids. Per the germline V gene, CDR1 is SGHNT and CDR2 is YENEEA. The ends lost 5 bases at V and 2 bases at J; junction bases unmatched: 8. The CDR3 is CASSLAGGRNTGELFF. In DNA, the CDR3 is TGTGCCAGCAGCCTGGCCGGCGGGAGAAACACCGGGGAGCTGTTTTTT.

V and J are TRBV9 and TRBJ2-5; no definite D call. V gave up 0 bases and J gave up 1 base, with 10 bases separating them. CDR1 is SGDLS and CDR2 is YYNGEE in the germline V gene. CDR3 length equals 15 residues. In nucleotides, the CDR3 is TGTGCCAGCAGCGTAGCGTCTTCTCCCCAAGAGACCCAGTACTTC. Its translation: CASSVASSPQETQYF.

J is TRBJ2-7 and V is TRBV20-1; 9 bases align to TRBD2. Trimming at V came to 0 bases and at J to 0 bases, leaving 6 bases not matched to a gene. The germline V gene has CDR1 DFQATT and CDR2 SNEGSKA (reference sequence). This CDR3 has 16 amino acids. The CDR3 sequence: CSARDLLAGHSYEQYF. The CDR3 DNA reads TGCAGTGCTAGAGATTTACTAGCGGGCCACTCCTACGAGCAGTACTTC.

This clonotype was recorded many times. The chain has TRBV6-2 or TRBV6-3 and TRBJ1-5, with unresolved D. This CDR3 has 14 residues. V was clipped by 2 bases and J by 6 bases, with 11 bases between them. Germline CDR1 reads MNHEY; CDR2 reads SVGEGT. The CDR3 nucleotides are TGTGCCAGCAGTTACGGTGGGAGAACTCAGCCCCAGCATTTT. This translates into CASSYGGRTQPQHF.

To note about this clonotype: A read error may explain this, as a much larger clone is one base away. The genes are TRBV4-1 and TRBJ2-4; tentatively, D is TRBD1 (7 bases). Germline V gene lookup returns CDR1 MGHRA and CDR2 YSYEKL. CDR3 size: 18 residues. V was shortened by 0 bases and J by 1 base, with 16 bases between the two germline ends. CDR3 sequence reads: CASSQDGGTVGAKNIQYF. CDR3 coding DNA: TGCGCCAGCAGCCAAGATGGGGGGACAGTAGGCGCCAAAAACATTCAGTACTTC.

The chain employs TRBV30 and TRBJ2-7, with D unresolved. This CDR3 spans 12 amino acids. Trimming removed 1 base at V and 1 base at J, with 5 bases between. Germline lookup yields CDR1 GTSNPN and CDR2 SVGIG (reference sequence). The CDR3 DNA reads as TGTGCCTGGAGTGACAGTTCCTACGAGCAGTACTTC. Residues: CAWSDSSYEQYF.

This rearrangement joins TRBV19 to TRBJ1-5; 10 nucleotides match TRBD1. The germline gives CDR1 LNHDA, CDR2 SQIVND (reference sequence). The V segment lost 5 bases and the J segment 1 base; nucleotides outside the gene matches: 8. The CDR3 has 17 residues. CDR3 loop: CASSLPDRGLSNQPQHF. The CDR3, as DNA: TGTGCCAGTAGTCTCCCGGACAGGGGGTTGAGCAATCAGCCCCAGCATTTT.

There are many counts of this clonotype. This chain uses TRBV11-1 with TRBJ2-5, with a weak D call TRBD1 (5 bases). The V gene's germline CDR1 is SGHAT and CDR2 FQDESV (reference sequence). V was trimmed by 5 bases and J by 0 bases, leaving 19 bases between them. The CDR3 has 17 residues. The CDR3 spells CASSPRPGIEYQETQYF. The CDR3 DNA reads as TGTGCCAGCAGCCCCAGACCAGGGATAGAGTACCAAGAGACCCAGTACTTC. Using reference TRBV11-1 and TRBJ2-5 for the parts outside the CDR3, the full variable domain is EAEVAQSPRYKITEKSQAVAFWCDPISGHATLYWYRQILGQGPELLVQFQDESVVDDSQLPKDRFSAERLKGVDSTLKIQPAELGDSAMYLCASSPRPGIEYQETQYFGPGTRLLVL.

This clonotype was counted many times. The gene calls are TRBV28 and TRBJ1-5; 8 positions match TRBD1. The CDR3 is 15 residues long. CDR1 is MDHEN and CDR2 is SYDVKM in the germline V gene. V was pared by 5 bases and J by 7 bases, with 10 bases of the junction left unmatched. CDR3 in amino acids: CASSPIQGVTQPQHF. Written as DNA, the CDR3 is TGTGCCAGCAGTCCCATACAGGGGGTAACGCAGCCCCAGCATTTT.